This T cell receptor beta chain was sequenced for a study of identical twins. Findings and caveats of the study: The more abundant beta clonotypes in cord blood had fewer insertions, and memory repertoires did not show this. Instead of following the same donors, the conclusions were based on cross-sectional statistical analysis.

This CDR3 contains 11 residues. Looked up from germline, CDR1 is SQVTM and CDR2 is ANQGSEA. Deletions cut 7 bases from V and 2 bases from J, with 7 bases between. In TCRdb, the 5' RACE reads were re-called with MiXCR into one record per CDR3 protein. The data contain fewer than 550,000 distinct CDR3 sequences, 13% to 15% of them singletons. The sample holds many counts of this clonotype. Its antigen is unknown. These same data were also listed under a study on yellow fever vaccine responses in identical twins.

The material sequenced was CD4+ T cells sorted from blood. V is TRBV29-1 and J is TRBJ2-3; the D is unclear. The receptor was isolated from a woman aged 18 to 35 in good health. The CDR3 DNA reads as TGCAGCGGGAAAACCACAGATACGCAGTATTTT. This sequence encodes CSGKTTDTQYF.